This paragraph covers one T cell receptor (beta chain) sequence. The antigen is unknown. The entry originates in a study of cytomegalovirus exposure and HLA in healthy donors. Notes on the study in general: Follow-up analysis found HLA locus-dependent TCR association rates, highest for DRB1 and lowest for HLA-C. Using a false discovery rate of 0.05, a later analysis showed that approximately 18,000 TCR beta sequences were associated with HLA alleles.

The CDR3 runs to 20 residues. V was clipped by 3 bases and J by 3 bases; unmatched bases: 17. The study ran its PCR with 60 Vbeta and 13 Jbeta primers. Profiling relied on immunoSEQ multiplex PCR, and the TCRdb table lists in-frame clones only, not all of them. This sample has about 120,000 clones; 75% to 85% occur once, and the top ten carry about 11%. Sequencing was carried out using PBMCs. The chain couples TRBV23-1 to TRBJ2-2, with 9 nucleotides matching TRBD2. TRBV23-1 is assigned to the ORF class and has an uncertain function. This receptor was taken from a male donor in good health and CMV-seropositive. In DNA, the CDR3 is TGCGCCAGCAGTCACCTCGGGGTGGAGCGGGAGGTTTGTCACACCGGGGAGCTGTTTTTT. The encoded protein is CASSHLGVEREVCHTGELFF.